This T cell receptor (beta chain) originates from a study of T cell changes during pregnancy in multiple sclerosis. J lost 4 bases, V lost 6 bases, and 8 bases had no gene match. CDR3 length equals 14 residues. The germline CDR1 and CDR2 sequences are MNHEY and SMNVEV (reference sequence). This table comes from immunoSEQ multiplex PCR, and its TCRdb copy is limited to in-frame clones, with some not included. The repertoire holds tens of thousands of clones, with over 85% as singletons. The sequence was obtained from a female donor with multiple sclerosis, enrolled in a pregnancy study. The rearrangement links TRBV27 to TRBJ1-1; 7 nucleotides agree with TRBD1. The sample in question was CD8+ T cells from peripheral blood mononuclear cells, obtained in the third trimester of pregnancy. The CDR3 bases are TGTGCCAGCAGCCCAGGGGGGTCCGGCACTGAAGCTTTCTTT. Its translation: CASSPGGSGTEAFF.